A selection of T cell receptor beta chains follows, all from one sample in a study of T cells in Graves' hyperthyroidism and ophthalmopathy. MiXCR was run by TCRdb on the multiplex PCR reads, yielding one entry per CDR3 protein. The sample contains around 190,000 distinct CDR3 sequences, roughly a sixth of which appear only once. The sample comprised blood. The receptors derive from a woman between 45 and 65 years old with Graves' hyperthyroidism. Each CDR3 is given with its conserved first and last residue. Fields, in order: J gene, D gene, clone size, V gene, CDR3 protein, CDR3 DNA. A D gene is named only where the DNA matches it firmly. Size is omitted from some rows. Given values are once, few, many or a class for expanded clones.

TRBJ2-1	TRBD2	-	TRBV20-1	CSAVGVGTSGRQTDYNEQFF	TGCAGTGCCGTTGGGGTTGGGACTAGCGGGAGACAAACAGACTACAATGAGCAGTTCTTC
TRBJ1-5	-	-	TRBV5-1	CASSLATGKGQPQHF	TGCGCCAGCAGCTTGGCGACCGGGAAGGGTCAGCCCCAGCATTTT
TRBJ2-1	-	many	TRBV7-7	CASSFGLGGLDEQFF	TGTGCTAGCAGCTTTGGGTTGGGGGGTCTCGATGAGCAGTTCTTC
TRBJ2-5	TRBD2	-	TRBV20-1	CSASTSGETQYF	TGCAGTGCTAGTACTAGCGGGGAGACCCAGTACTTC
TRBJ2-2	TRBD2	-	TRBV6-1	CASSATSGEGTGELFF	TGTGCCAGCAGTGCGACTAGCGGGGAAGGCACCGGGGAGCTGTTTTTT
TRBJ1-2	-	-	TRBV30	CAWSVYNYGYTF	TGTGCCTGGAGTGTATACAACTATGGCTACACCTTC
TRBJ1-1	TRBD1	many	TRBV29-1	CSVDRVEAFF	TGCAGCGTGGACAGGGTTGAAGCTTTCTTT
TRBJ2-2	TRBD2	-	TRBV18	CASSGLAANTGELFF	TGTGCCAGCTCAGGACTAGCGGCTAACACCGGGGAGCTGTTTTTT
TRBJ1-2	TRBD1	many	TRBV28	CASSGGQGMGYTF	TGTGCCAGCAGCGGAGGACAGGGGATGGGCTACACCTTC
TRBJ2-7	-	many	TRBV11-2	CASSSDLSSYEQYF	TGTGCCAGCAGCTCGGACTTGAGCTCCTACGAGCAGTACTTC
TRBJ2-7	TRBD2	few	TRBV30	CAWTSGVYEQYF	TGTGCCTGGACTAGCGGGGTCTACGAGCAGTACTTC
TRBJ1-2	TRBD1	-	TRBV6-4	CASSDFEGQGNLTF	TGTGCCAGCAGTGACTTTGAGGGACAGGGTAATCTCACCTTC
TRBJ2-3	-	many	TRBV29-1	CSGVLTDTQYF	TGCAGCGGGGTGCTCACAGATACGCAGTATTTT